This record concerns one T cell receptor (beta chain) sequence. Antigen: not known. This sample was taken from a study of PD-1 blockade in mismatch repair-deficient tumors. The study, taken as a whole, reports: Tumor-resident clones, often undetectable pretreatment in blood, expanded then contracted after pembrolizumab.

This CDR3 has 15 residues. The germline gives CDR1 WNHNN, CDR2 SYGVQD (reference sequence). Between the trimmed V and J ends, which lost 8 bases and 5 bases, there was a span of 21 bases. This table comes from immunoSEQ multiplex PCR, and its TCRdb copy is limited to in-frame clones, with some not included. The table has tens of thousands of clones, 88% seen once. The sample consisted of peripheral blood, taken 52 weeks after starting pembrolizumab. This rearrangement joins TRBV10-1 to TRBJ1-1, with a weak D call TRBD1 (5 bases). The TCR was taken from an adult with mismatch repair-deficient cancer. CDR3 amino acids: CASGGPGKCRTEAFF. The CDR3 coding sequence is TGCGCCAGCGGGGGTCCAGGAAAGTGTAGGACTGAAGCTTTCTTT.